The sequence of this T cell receptor beta chain was determined in a study of cytomegalovirus exposure and HLA in healthy donors. The overall study: Early released data comprised about 84 million unique TCRs from HLA-typed donors. The study's findings and limits: It was approximately 150 TCR beta chains that were listed as cytomegalovirus-associated. Common viral pathogens seemed to be connected with several of the most significant clusters, according to a later analysis. As immune exposure information, only CMV serostatus was available.

The germline V gene has CDR1 MNHEY and CDR2 SMNVEV (reference sequence). The CDR3 is made up of 14 amino acids. J lost 4 bases, V lost 3 bases, and 4 bases had no gene match. Turning to this clone: What it binds is not known.

PCR employed 60 Vbeta and 13 Jbeta primers. The table came from immunoSEQ multiplex PCR; TCRdb's copy has only in-frame clones and leaves some out. This sample has around 130,000 clones, with approximately 78% found just once. This sequence was found in a woman in her thirties or forties in good health and CMV-seropositive. The chain has TRBV27 and TRBJ1-1, with TRBD1 matching over 8 bases. Input material: PBMCs. CDR3 protein: CASSFGQGATEAFF. The CDR3 DNA follows: TGTGCCAGCAGTTTTGGACAGGGCGCCACTGAAGCTTTCTTT.